The 2 T cell receptor beta chains presented below share a single source sample, sequenced in a study of blood T cell repertoires in COVID-19. The method was immunoSEQ multiplex PCR; TCRdb's version includes in-frame clones alone and lacks a portion of them. This table has some 80,000 clones, 60% to 80% appearing once. Sequenced material: peripheral blood. The receptors were gathered from a human donor in a cohort sampled during active COVID-19.

This clone has only a few counts. The chain couples TRBV28 to TRBJ2-1, with 8 bases identical to TRBD1. The V segment lost 6 bases and the J segment 8 bases; nucleotides outside the gene matches: 12. This CDR3 is 15 amino acids long. Germline CDR1 is MDHEN and CDR2 is SYDVKM. CDR3 DNA sequence: TGTGCCAGCAGCCTTGGGCAGGGGGCGACGCATGAGCAGTTCTTC. It is translated as CASSLGQGATHEQFF. Looking up the rest from reference TRBV28 and TRBJ2-1 gives the full variable domain: DVKVTQSSRYLVKRTGEKVFLECVQDMDHENMFWYRQDPGLGLRLIYFSYDVKMKEKGDIPEGYSVSREKKERFSLILESASTNQTSMYLCASSLGQGATHEQFFGPGTRLTVL.

This clone was recorded a few times. V is TRBV6-5 and J is TRBJ1-1; D perhaps matches TRBD1 (5 bases). CDR1 MNHEY and CDR2 SVGAGI come from the germline V gene. Between the trimmed V and J ends, which lost 5 bases and 2 bases, there was a span of 9 bases. This CDR3 comprises 13 residues. The CDR3 DNA reads as TGTGCCAGCAGTCCGACAGCAAACACTGAAGCTTTCTTT. Translation gives CASSPTANTEAFF.